These 14 T cell receptor beta chains were all obtained from the same sample, sequenced in a study of shared clonotypes between healthy human individuals. Libraries were prepared by immunoSEQ multiplex PCR; TCRdb keeps only in-frame clonotypes and omits some of them. The repertoire holds about a million clones, about 75% seen once, with about 1.5% in the top ten. The material sequenced was memory CD4+ T cells sorted from blood. Indicated subset: CD45RA-negative fraction. Receptor source: a man aged 18 to 30 in good health.

This chain connects TRBV11-1 to TRBJ2-1; TRBD2 might be the D (5 bases). This CDR3 is 13 amino acids long. The germline gives CDR1 SGHAT, CDR2 FQDESV (reference sequence). V shed 1 base and J shed 9 bases, with 10 bases lying between them. CDR3 residues: CASSLDPSTEQFF. CDR3 DNA sequence: TGTGCCAGCAGCTTAGATCCTAGCACTGAGCAGTTCTTC.

The chain links TRBV4-3 to TRBJ2-3; D ambiguous. The CDR3 loop spans 13 amino acids. The V end lost 0 bases, the J end lost 6 bases, and 7 bases lay between the germline ends. The germline gives CDR1 LGHNA, CDR2 YSLEER. In DNA form, the CDR3 reads TGCGCCAGCAGCCAAGAATACGGTGATACGCAGTATTTT. Translated: CASSQEYGDTQYF.

This rearrangement joins TRBV10-3 to TRBJ1-5, with D maybe TRBD1 (5 bases). The CDR3 runs to 14 residues. Trimming pared 8 bases from V and 7 bases from J, leaving 18 bases between. CDR1 and CDR2 from the germline V gene are ENHRY and SYGVKD. The chain's CDR3 is CAIRSGALGQPQHF. CDR3 bases: TGTGCCATCCGCTCCGGGGCGCTGGGCCAGCCCCAGCATTTT.

A note on this clone: This sample includes further DNA sequences coding for the same CDR3. The chain recombines TRBV7-2 with TRBJ2-7; 7 bases are shared with TRBD1. This CDR3 is 13 amino acids long. J gave up 5 bases and V 3 bases, and 4 bases lay outside the gene matches. Germline V lookup: CDR1 SGHTA, CDR2 FQGNSA. The CDR3 coding sequence is TGTGCCAGCAGCTTGACAGGGTCCCACGAGCAGTACTTC. This sequence encodes CASSLTGSHEQYF.

J is TRBJ2-4 and V is TRBV14; 7 bases match TRBD1. Germline assignment: CDR1 SGHDN and CDR2 FVKESK. V was pared by 1 base and J by 8 bases, with 8 bases of the junction left unmatched. This CDR3 comprises 15 residues. CDR3 amino acids: CASSQAQGVGYIQYF. The CDR3 coding sequence is TGTGCCAGCAGCCAAGCCCAGGGGGTAGGGTACATTCAGTACTTC.

The J gene is TRBJ1-1, the V gene TRBV7-8; D call uncertain. V gave up 5 bases and J gave up 1 base, with 14 bases separating them. The length of the CDR3 is 15 residues. CDR1 SGHVS and CDR2 FQNEAQ come from the germline V gene. CDR3 bases: TGTGCCAGCAGCCTAGACGGTGGAGGGAACACTGAAGCTTTCTTT. Translated, it gives CASSLDGGGNTEAFF. The variable domain in full, completed from reference TRBV7-8 and TRBJ1-1, reads GAGVSQSPRYKVAKRGQDVALRCDPISGHVSLFWYQQALGQGPEFLTYFQNEAQLDKSGLPSDRFFAERPEGSVSTLKIQRTQQEDSAVYLCASSLDGGGNTEAFFGQGTRLTVV.

The J gene is TRBJ2-7, the V gene TRBV7-2; 8 nucleotides agree with TRBD1. The junction had 8 bases not matched to a gene; V was cut back by 5 bases and J by 2 bases. CDR3 length equals 15 residues. Germline V CDR1 and CDR2: SGHTA, FQGNSA. In nucleotides, the CDR3 is TGTGCCAGCAGCGCGGGACAGGCCACAACCTACGAGCAGTACTTC. It specifies CASSAGQATTYEQYF.

V and J are TRBV11-2 and TRBJ2-7; possible D gene TRBD2, 5 bases. Germline V gives CDR1 SGHAT, CDR2 FQNNGV. The CDR3 spans 12 residues. Trimming left V 3 bases short and J 7 bases short, with 10 bases between. The CDR3 sequence is CASSFSSGEQYF. The CDR3 DNA reads as TGTGCCAGCAGCTTCAGCTCGGGAGAGCAGTACTTC.

The CDR3 nucleotides read TGCGCCAGCAGCCCGGGACTAGCGGCAACCACAGATACGCAGTATTTT. Amino acid sequence: CASSPGLAATTDTQYF. V is TRBV5-1 and J is TRBJ2-3; 11 positions match TRBD2. Germline CDR1 and CDR2: SGHRS and YFSETQ. V lost 4 bases to trimming and J lost 2 bases; unmatched junction nucleotides: 6. This CDR3 region has 16 residues. Using reference TRBV5-1 and TRBJ2-3 for the parts outside the CDR3, the full variable domain is KAGVTQTPRYLIKTRGQQVTLSCSPISGHRSVSWYQQTPGQGLQFLFEYFSETQRNKGNFPGRFSGRQFSNSRSEMNVSTLELGDSALYLCASSPGLAATTDTQYFGPGTRLTVL.

To note about this clone: The same CDR3 also results from other DNA sequences found in this sample. The V call is TRBV20-1, the J call TRBJ2-5; no reliable D call. The CDR3 sequence is 10 residues long. V gave up 3 bases and J gave up 5 bases, with 4 bases separating them. Germline V gives CDR1 DFQATT, CDR2 SNEGSKA (reference sequence). CDR3: CSARRETQYF. The DNA of the CDR3 is TGCAGTGCTAGGCGGGAGACCCAGTACTTC.

The chain employs TRBV7-2 and TRBJ1-5, with a tentative D call TRBD1 (5 bases). V was clipped by 5 bases and J by 0 bases, with 14 bases between them. The V gene's germline CDR1 is SGHTA and CDR2 FQGNSA. The CDR3 contains 16 residues. The CDR3 loop reads CASSPGAALSNQPQHF. The CDR3 coding sequence is TGTGCCAGCAGCCCCGGGGCGGCCCTTAGCAATCAGCCCCAGCATTTT. Together with reference TRBV7-2 and TRBJ1-5, the CDR3 gives the full variable domain: GAGVSQSPSNKVTEKGKDVELRCDPISGHTALYWYRQSLGQGLEFLIYFQGNSAPDKSGLPSDRFSAERTGGSVSTLTIQRTQQEDSAVYLCASSPGAALSNQPQHFGDGTRLSIL.

The genes are TRBV14 and TRBJ1-1; TRBD1 matches 7 bases. The ends lost 4 bases at V and 6 bases at J; junction bases unmatched: 14. Germline CDR1 reads SGHDN; CDR2 reads FVKESK. The CDR3 length is 16 residues. The DNA of the CDR3 is TGTGCCAGCAGCCGATATGCGACAGGGTCTAGCGCTGAAGCTTTCTTT. Translation: CASSRYATGSSAEAFF.

A word on this clone: This same CDR3 is encoded by further DNA sequences in the sample. The chain links TRBV5-4 to TRBJ2-3; tentatively, D is TRBD2 (5 bases). From germline, CDR1 is SGHNT and CDR2 YYREEE (reference sequence). V lost 0 bases and J lost 1, with 9 bases in between. The CDR3 is 15 residues long. The DNA for the CDR3 is TGTGCCAGCAGCTTGGATCGGACTGGCACAGATACGCAGTATTTT. This sequence encodes CASSLDRTGTDTQYF.

This chain joins TRBV6-1 and TRBJ1-5; D may be TRBD1 (5 bases). The CDR3 is 15 residues long. Trimming cost V 6 bases and J 0 bases, with 12 bases left between them. CDR1 MNHNS and CDR2 SASEGT come from the germline V gene. CDR3 sequence reads: CASRPGTDSNQPQHF. Here the CDR3 DNA reads TGTGCCAGCAGACCGGGGACTGATAGCAATCAGCCCCAGCATTTT.